There are a few counts of the clone carrying this T cell receptor (beta chain). In the study's own analysis: The assay estimated nucleated cells by amplifying reference gene primers. Sequencing used immunoSEQ multiplex PCR; TCRdb keeps in-frame clones, though not all of them. The V and J calls and clone size come from that table; D and trimming were worked out from the DNA. The sample has under 250,000 clones, 80% to 90% seen once. This sample stems from a study of blood T cell repertoires in COVID-19. Study as a whole: Italy, Spain and the United States were the sources of the convalescent and acute COVID-19 samples. In each case, the material was cDNA or gDNA derived from T cells, B-cell-depleted T cells, or PBMCs.

There are 14 residues in the CDR3. The V gene lost 5 bases and the J gene lost 6 bases, with 11 bases spanning the gap. The germline V gene has CDR1 SNHLY and CDR2 FYNNEI. The TCR sequence derives from a woman aged 45-65 years with active or convalescent COVID-19. The chain recombines TRBV2 with TRBJ1-6, with D unclear. The sequenced material came from peripheral blood. In nucleotides, the CDR3 is TGTGCCAGCAGTAAGGCGGATCTTAATTCACCCCTCCACTTT. This translates into CASSKADLNSPLHF.